Detailed here is one TCR beta chain. These data belong to a study of T cell changes during pregnancy in multiple sclerosis. The CDR3 runs to 15 residues. Trimming cost V 0 bases and J 1 base, with 10 bases left between them. From germline, CDR1 is SGDLS and CDR2 YYNGEE. This table comes from immunoSEQ multiplex PCR, and its TCRdb copy is limited to in-frame clones, with some not included. In the table there are tens of thousands of clones, around 94% of which are singletons. Material: peripheral blood, obtained in the third trimester of pregnancy. The chain couples TRBV9 to TRBJ1-1; D is perhaps TRBD1 (6 bases). The sequence derives from a female donor with multiple sclerosis, enrolled in a pregnancy study. The CDR3 DNA is TGTGCCAGCAGCGTAGCGGGACACACGAACACTGAAGCTTTCTTT. Translated, it gives CASSVAGHTNTEAFF.